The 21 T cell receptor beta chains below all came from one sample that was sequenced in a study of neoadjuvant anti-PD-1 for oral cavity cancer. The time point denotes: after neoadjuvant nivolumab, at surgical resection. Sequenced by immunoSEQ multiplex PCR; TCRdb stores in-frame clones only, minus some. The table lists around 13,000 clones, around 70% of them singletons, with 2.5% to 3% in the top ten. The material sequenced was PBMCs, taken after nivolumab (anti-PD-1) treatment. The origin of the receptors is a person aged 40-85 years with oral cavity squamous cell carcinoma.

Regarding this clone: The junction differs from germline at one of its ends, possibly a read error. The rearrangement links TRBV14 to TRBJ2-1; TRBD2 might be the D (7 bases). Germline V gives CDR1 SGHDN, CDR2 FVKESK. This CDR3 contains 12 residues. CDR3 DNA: TGTGCCAGCAGCCAAGATAGGGGGACTACGCTCTTC. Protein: CASSQDRGTTLF.

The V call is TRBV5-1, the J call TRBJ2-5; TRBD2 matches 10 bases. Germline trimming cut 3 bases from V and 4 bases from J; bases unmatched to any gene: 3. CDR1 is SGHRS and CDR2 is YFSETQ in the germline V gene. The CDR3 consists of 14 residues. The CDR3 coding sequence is TGCGCCAGCAGCTCAGCGGGAGGGCCAGAGACCCAGTACTTC. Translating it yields CASSSAGGPETQYF.

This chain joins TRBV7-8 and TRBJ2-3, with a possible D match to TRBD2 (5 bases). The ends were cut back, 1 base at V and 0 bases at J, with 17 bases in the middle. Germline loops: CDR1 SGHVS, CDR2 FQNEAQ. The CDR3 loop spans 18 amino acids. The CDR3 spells CASSLVPGTSYSTDTQYF. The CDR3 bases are TGTGCCAGCAGCTTAGTTCCCGGTACTAGTTACAGCACAGATACGCAGTATTTT. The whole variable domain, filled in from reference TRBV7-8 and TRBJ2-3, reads GAGVSQSPRYKVAKRGQDVALRCDPISGHVSLFWYQQALGQGPEFLTYFQNEAQLDKSGLPSDRFFAERPEGSVSTLKIQRTQQEDSAVYLCASSLVPGTSYSTDTQYFGPGTRLTVL.

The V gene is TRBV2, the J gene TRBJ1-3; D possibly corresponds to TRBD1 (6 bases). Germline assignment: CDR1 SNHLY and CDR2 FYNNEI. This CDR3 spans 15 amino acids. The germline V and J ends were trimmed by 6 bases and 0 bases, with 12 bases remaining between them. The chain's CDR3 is CASRPGGSSGNTIYF. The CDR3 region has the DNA TGTGCCAGCAGACCGGGGGGCAGCTCTGGAAACACCATATATTTT.

The CDR3: CASSLGDKRNTDTQYF. The CDR3 nucleotides read TGTGCCAGCAGCTTGGGAGATAAAAGAAACACAGATACGCAGTATTTT. The chain combines TRBV5-8 with TRBJ2-3; D is unresolved. Germline lookup yields CDR1 SGHTS and CDR2 YDEGEE. The V gene lost 0 bases and the J gene lost 2 bases, with 13 bases spanning the gap. The CDR3 has 16 amino acids. The entire variable domain, with the rest obtained from reference TRBV5-8 and TRBJ2-3, is as follows: EAGVTQSPTHLIKTRGQQATLRCSPISGHTSVYWYQQALGLGLQFLLWYDEGEERNRGNFPPRFSGRQFPNYSSELNVNALELEDSALYLCASSLGDKRNTDTQYFGPGTRLTVL.

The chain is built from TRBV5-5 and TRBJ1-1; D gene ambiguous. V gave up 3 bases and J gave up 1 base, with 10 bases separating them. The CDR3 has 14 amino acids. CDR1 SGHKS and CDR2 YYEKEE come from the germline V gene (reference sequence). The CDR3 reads CASSYSSTNTEAFF. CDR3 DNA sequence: TGTGCCAGCAGCTATTCATCGACGAACACTGAAGCTTTCTTT.

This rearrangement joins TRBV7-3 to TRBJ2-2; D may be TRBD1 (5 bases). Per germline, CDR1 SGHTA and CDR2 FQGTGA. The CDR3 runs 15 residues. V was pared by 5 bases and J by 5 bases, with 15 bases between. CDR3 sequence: CASSRGHLGTGELFF. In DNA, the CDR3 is TGTGCCAGCAGCCGCGGACATTTAGGGACCGGGGAGCTGTTTTTT. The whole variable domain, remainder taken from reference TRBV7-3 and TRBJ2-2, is GAGVSQTPSNKVTEKGKYVELRCDPISGHTALYWYRQSLGQGPEFLIYFQGTGAADDSGLPNDRFFAVRPEGSVSTLKIQRTERGDSAVYLCASSRGHLGTGELFFGEGSRLTVL.

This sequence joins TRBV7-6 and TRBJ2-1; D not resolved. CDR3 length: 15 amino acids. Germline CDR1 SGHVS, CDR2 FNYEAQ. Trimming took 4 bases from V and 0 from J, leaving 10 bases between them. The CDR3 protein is CASSSHPSSYNEQFF. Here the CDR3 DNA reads TGTGCCAGCAGCTCCCACCCGAGCTCCTACAATGAGCAGTTCTTC.

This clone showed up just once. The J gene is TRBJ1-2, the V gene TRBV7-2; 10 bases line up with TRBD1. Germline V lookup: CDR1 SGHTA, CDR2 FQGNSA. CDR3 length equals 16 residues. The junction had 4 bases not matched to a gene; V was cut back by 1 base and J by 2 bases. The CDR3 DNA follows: TGTGCCAGCAGCTTAGGGGGGACAGGGGCGAACTATGGCTACACCTTC. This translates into CASSLGGTGANYGYTF.

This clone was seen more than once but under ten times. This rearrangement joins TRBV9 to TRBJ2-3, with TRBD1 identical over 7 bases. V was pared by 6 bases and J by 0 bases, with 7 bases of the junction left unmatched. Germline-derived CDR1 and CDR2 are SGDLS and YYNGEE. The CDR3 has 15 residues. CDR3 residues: CASTPEGASTDTQYF. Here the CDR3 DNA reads TGTGCCAGCACCCCTGAGGGGGCGAGCACAGATACGCAGTATTTT.

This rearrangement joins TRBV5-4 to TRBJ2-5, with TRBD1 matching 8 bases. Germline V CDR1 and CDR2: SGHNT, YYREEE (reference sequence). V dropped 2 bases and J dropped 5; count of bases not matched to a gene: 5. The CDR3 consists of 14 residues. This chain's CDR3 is CASSFMNRGETQYF. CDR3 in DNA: TGTGCCAGCAGCTTTATGAACAGGGGGGAGACCCAGTACTTC.

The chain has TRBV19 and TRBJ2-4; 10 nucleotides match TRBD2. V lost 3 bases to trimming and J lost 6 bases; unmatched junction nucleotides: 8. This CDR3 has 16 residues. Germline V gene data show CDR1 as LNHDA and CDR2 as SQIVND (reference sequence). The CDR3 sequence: CASSISPSGSINIQYF. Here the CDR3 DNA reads TGTGCCAGTAGTATCAGCCCTAGCGGGAGCATAAACATTCAGTACTTC.

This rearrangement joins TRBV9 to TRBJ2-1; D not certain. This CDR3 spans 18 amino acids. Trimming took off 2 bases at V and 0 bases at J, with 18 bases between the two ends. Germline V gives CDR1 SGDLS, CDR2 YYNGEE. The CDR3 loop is CASSVGHTISSSYNEQFF. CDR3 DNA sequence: TGTGCCAGCAGCGTCGGGCATACTATCTCTAGCTCCTACAATGAGCAGTTCTTC. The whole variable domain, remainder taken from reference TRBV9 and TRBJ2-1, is DSGVTQTPKHLITATGQRVTLRCSPRSGDLSVYWYQQSLDQGLQFLIQYYNGEERAKGNILERFSAQQFPDLHSELNLSSLELGDSALYFCASSVGHTISSSYNEQFFGPGTRLTVL.

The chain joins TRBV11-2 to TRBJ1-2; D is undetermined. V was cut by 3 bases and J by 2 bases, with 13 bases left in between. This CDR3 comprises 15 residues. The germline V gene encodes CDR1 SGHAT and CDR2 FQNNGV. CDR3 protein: CASSFPWVLNYGYTF. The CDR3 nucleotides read TGTGCCAGCAGCTTCCCCTGGGTTTTGAACTATGGCTACACCTTC.

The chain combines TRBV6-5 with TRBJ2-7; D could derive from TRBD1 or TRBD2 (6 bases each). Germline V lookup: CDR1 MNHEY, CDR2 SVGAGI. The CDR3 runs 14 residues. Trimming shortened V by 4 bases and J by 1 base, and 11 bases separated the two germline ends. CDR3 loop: CASSSRGHSYEQYF. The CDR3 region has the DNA TGTGCCAGCAGTTCCCGGGGGCATTCCTACGAGCAGTACTTC.

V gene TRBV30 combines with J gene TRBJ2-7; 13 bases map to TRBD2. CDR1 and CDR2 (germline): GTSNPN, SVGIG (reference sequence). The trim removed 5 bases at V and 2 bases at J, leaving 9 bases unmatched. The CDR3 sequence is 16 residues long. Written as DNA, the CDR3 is TGTGCCTGGGGGGGACTAGCGGGACAAGTTACCTACGAGCAGTACTTC. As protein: CAWGGLAGQVTYEQYF. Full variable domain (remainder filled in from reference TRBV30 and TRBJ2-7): SQTIHQWPATLVQPVGSPLSLECTVEGTSNPNLYWYRQAAGRGLQLLFYSVGIGQISSEVPQNLSASRPQDRQFILSSKKLLLSDSGFYLCAWGGLAGQVTYEQYFGPGTRLTVT.

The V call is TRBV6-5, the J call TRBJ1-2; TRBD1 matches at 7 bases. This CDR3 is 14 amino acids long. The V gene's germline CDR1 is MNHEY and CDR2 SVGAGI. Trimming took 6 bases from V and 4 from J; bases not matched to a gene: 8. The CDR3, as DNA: TGTGCCAGCAGGACCGGCCAGGGGGGCTATGGCTACACCTTC. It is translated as CASRTGQGGYGYTF.

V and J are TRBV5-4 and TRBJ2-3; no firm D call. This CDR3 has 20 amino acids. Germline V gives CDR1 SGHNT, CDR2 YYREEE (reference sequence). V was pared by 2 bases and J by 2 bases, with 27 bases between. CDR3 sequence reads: CASSLSGATEYLLHTDTQYF. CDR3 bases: TGTGCCAGCAGCTTAAGTGGCGCTACGGAATACCTACTCCACACAGATACGCAGTATTTT.

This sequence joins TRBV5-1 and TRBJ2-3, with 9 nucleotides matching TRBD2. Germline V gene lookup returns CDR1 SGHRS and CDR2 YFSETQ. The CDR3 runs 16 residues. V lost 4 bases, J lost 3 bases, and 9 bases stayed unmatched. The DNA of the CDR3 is TGCGCCAGCAGCCCGATGGGGGGACTAGCAACAGATACGCAGTATTTT. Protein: CASSPMGGLATDTQYF.

The DNA for the CDR3 is TGTGCCAGTAGTATAGTACAGGGGACTATGAACACTGAAGCTTTCTTT. This translates into CASSIVQGTMNTEAFF. V usage is TRBV19 and J usage is TRBJ1-1; 7 bases are a match to TRBD1. V lost 1 base, J lost 0 bases, and 5 bases stayed unmatched. Germline CDR1 and CDR2: LNHDA and SQIVND (reference sequence). The CDR3 consists of 16 residues.

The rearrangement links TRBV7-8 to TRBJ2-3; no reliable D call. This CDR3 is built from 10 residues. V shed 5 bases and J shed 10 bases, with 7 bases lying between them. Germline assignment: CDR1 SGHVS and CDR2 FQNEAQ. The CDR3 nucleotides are TGTGCCAGCAGCCCTCAGGCGCAGTATTTT. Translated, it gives CASSPQAQYF.